This T cell receptor (beta chain) is drawn from a study of T cell repertoires in cytomegalovirus infection. The overall study: In the study, CMV epitopes included recently identified HLA-C-restricted and well-studied HLA-B-restricted ones. Both CMV infection and a matching HLA type were indicated by public TCR beta signatures.

Notes on this clonotype: What it binds is not known.

TCRdb reprocessed the reads via MiXCR and lists one record per CDR3 protein. Of roughly 920,000 distinct CDR3 sequences in the sample, around 30% are singletons; the top ten hold 11% to 15%. The study's findings and limits: The ex vivo response was dominated by HLA-C-restricted CMV-specific TCR beta clonotypes.

After removal of 0 bases from V and 9 bases from J, the junction contained 9 bases not matched to a gene. Germline V gives CDR1 SGDLS, CDR2 YYNGEE. The CDR3 spans 15 residues. The chain uses TRBV9 and TRBJ1-5, with 7 positions matching TRBD1. The source of this sequence is a human donor in good health (CMV status not recorded). Some clones in this sample may be carry-over from other donors' samples. This sample comprised cultured CD8+ T cells from PBMCs, obtained from culture after CMV antigen stimulation. In DNA form, the CDR3 reads TGTGCCAGCAGCGTAGATGGGGGACAGCCGCGGCCCCAGCATTTT. It is translated as CASSVDGGQPRPQHF.